A selection of T cell receptor beta chains follows, all from one sample in a study of cytomegalovirus exposure and HLA in healthy donors. Assay: immunoSEQ multiplex PCR; the TCRdb copy retains only in-frame clones and omits some. Of more than 150,000 clones detected, 80% appear once; the ten largest clones hold 0.65%. Sequencing input: PBMCs. These receptors were taken from a boy younger than 18 in good health and CMV-seronegative. Each CDR3 is given with its conserved first and last residue. D genes are given only for firm matches. Rows may omit the clone size; those that give it use once, few, many or a size class.

cdr3_nt	cdr3_aa	d_call	v_call	clone_size	j_call
TGTGCCAGCGCAGGGGTACTCTATGGCTACACCTTC	CASAGVLYGYTF	NA	TRBV25-1	once	TRBJ1-2
TGTGCCAGCAGACGACAGGGGGAGGAGAATGAGCAGTTCTTC	CASRRQGEENEQFF	TRBD1	TRBV6-6	NA	TRBJ2-1
TGTGCCAGCAGTGGTGACAGGGGGGCCTCACCCCTCCACTTT	CASSGDRGASPLHF	TRBD1	TRBV6-1	NA	TRBJ1-6
TGTGCCACCAGCTTGGCCGCAGGCATAAATGAAAAACTGTTTTTT	CATSLAAGINEKLFF	NA	TRBV15	NA	TRBJ1-4
TGTGCCTGGACTGGGGCGAATAAGGAAAAACTGTTTTTT	CAWTGANKEKLFF	NA	TRBV30	NA	TRBJ1-4
TGCGCCAGCAGCCGACTTCTAGCGGGGGAGAGCTCCTACAATGAGCAGTTCTTC	CASSRLLAGESSYNEQFF	TRBD2	TRBV5-1	NA	TRBJ2-1
TGCGCCAGCAGCCAAGATCAGGGGGCAAACACTGAAGCTTTCTTT	CASSQDQGANTEAFF	TRBD1	TRBV4-3	NA	TRBJ1-1
TGTGCCAGCAGCGCCACGGGACTACTAGAGACCCAGTACTTC	CASSATGLLETQYF	TRBD2	TRBV9	few	TRBJ2-5
TGTGCCAGCAGCCTCACCCCAGTAGTGGAGCAGTACTTC	CASSLTPVVEQYF	NA	TRBV7-3	once	TRBJ2-5
TGTGCCAGCAGTTACGGAGTGAGACCGGACTACGAGCAGTACTTC	CASSYGVRPDYEQYF	NA	TRBV6-6	NA	TRBJ2-7
TGTGCCACCAGCAGAGATCTCCTGCGGGGGGGCCAGACCGGGGAGCTGTTTTTT	CATSRDLLRGGQTGELFF	TRBD2	TRBV15	NA	TRBJ2-2
TGTGCCAGCAGCGGGGGGACAGGGCCCTACGAGCAGTACTTC	CASSGGTGPYEQYF	TRBD1	TRBV9	few	TRBJ2-7
TGTGCCACCCACCGGGAGGGGAATTTGGCTGAAGCTTTCTTT	CATHREGNLAEAFF	NA	TRBV2	NA	TRBJ1-1
TGTGCCACCAGCCCCCTAGGCCGGCAAGAGACCCAGTACTTC	CATSPLGRQETQYF	NA	TRBV15	once	TRBJ2-5
TGTGCCAGCAGAGGCCAGGGGACTGAAGCTTTCTTT	CASRGQGTEAFF	NA	TRBV9	NA	TRBJ1-1
TGTGCCAGTAGCCCCCGGGTTGGTGACACTGAAGCTTTCTTT	CASSPRVGDTEAFF	NA	TRBV19	NA	TRBJ1-1
TGTGCCAGCAGCTTAGGACTATCGGATTCAGATACGCAGTATTTT	CASSLGLSDSDTQYF	NA	TRBV5-8	NA	TRBJ2-3
TGCAGCGTGGGGTTAACGGCGGGAGGAGAAACCGGGGAGCTGTTTTTT	CSVGLTAGGETGELFF	TRBD2	TRBV29-1	NA	TRBJ2-2
TGTGCCACCAGCACGCCGGGACAGCCATTATACGAGCAGTACTTC	CATSTPGQPLYEQYF	TRBD1	TRBV15	NA	TRBJ2-7
TGTGCCAGCAGTTTTGACACAGCGAACACCGGGGAGCTGTTTTTT	CASSFDTANTGELFF	NA	TRBV5-4	NA	TRBJ2-2
TGTGCCAGCAGCGTGGGGGACAGGGATGAAAAACTGTTTTTT	CASSVGDRDEKLFF	TRBD1	TRBV9	NA	TRBJ1-4
TGTGCCAGCAGCTTGGGCTGGCAGGCTTATAGCAATCAGCCCCAGCATTTT	CASSLGWQAYSNQPQHF	NA	TRBV5-8	NA	TRBJ1-5
TGTGCCAGCAGCGTGTACAGGGTCCCGGTGGGGGAGCTGTTTTTT	CASSVYRVPVGELFF	NA	TRBV11-1	NA	TRBJ2-2
TGTGCCTGGAATACAGGGGCTTCCTACAATGAGCAGTTCTTC	CAWNTGASYNEQFF	TRBD1	TRBV30	NA	TRBJ2-1
TGTGCCACCCAACATAGCGGCCAAGAGACCCAGTACTTC	CATQHSGQETQYF	NA	TRBV6-5	NA	TRBJ2-5
TGTGCTAGTGGTTTCGGGGGGCCTACCACCTTC	CASGFGGPTTF	NA	TRBV12-5	NA	TRBJ1-2
TGTGCCAGCAGCTGGACTAGCGGGAGCTCCTACAATGAGCAGTTCTTC	CASSWTSGSSYNEQFF	TRBD2	TRBV7-9	few	TRBJ2-1
TGTGCCAGCAGCGTAGGTGGGGCCGTAAATGAAAAACTGTTTTTT	CASSVGGAVNEKLFF	NA	TRBV9	NA	TRBJ1-4
TGCGCCAGCAGCTTGCTAACGGTCTCCTACGAGCAGTACTTC	CASSLLTVSYEQYF	NA	TRBV5-1	NA	TRBJ2-7
TGCGCCAGCAGCTTGGGGACAGGGGTCTACGAGCAGTACTTC	CASSLGTGVYEQYF	TRBD1	TRBV5-1	NA	TRBJ2-7
TGTGCCAGCAGCTTACTCACAGGGGTTGGGAACACTGAAGCTTTCTTT	CASSLLTGVGNTEAFF	TRBD1	TRBV7-8	NA	TRBJ1-1
TGTGCCAGCAGTTACTCGATACTAGCGGGGGACAATGAGCAGTTCTTC	CASSYSILAGDNEQFF	TRBD2	TRBV6-5	NA	TRBJ2-1